The 30 T cell receptor beta chains listed next were all sequenced from one sample in a study of T cell repertoires in cytomegalovirus infection. TCRdb reprocessed the reads with MiXCR, giving one entry per CDR3 protein. Counted here are some 590,000 distinct CDR3 sequences, approximately 40% occurring once; the ten biggest clones make up around 46%. These receptors' targets are unknown. The material was cultured PBMCs, obtained from culture after CMV antigen stimulation. These receptors all stem from a human donor in good health (CMV status not recorded). Some clones in this sample may be carry-over from other donors' samples.

This CDR3 reads CASSPYPDRAPEAFF. Written as DNA, the CDR3 is TGTGCCAGCAGCCCCTACCCCGACAGGGCCCCTGAAGCTTTCTTT. The chain combines TRBV7-7 with TRBJ1-1; 7 bases line up with TRBD1. The germline V gene encodes CDR1 SSHAT and CDR2 FNYEAQ (reference sequence). This CDR3 is built from 15 residues. The junction had 12 bases not matched to a gene; V was cut back by 5 bases and J by 6 bases.

This clonotype was found many times. The gene calls are TRBV7-2 and TRBJ1-1; 7 bases are shared with TRBD1. J gave up 7 bases and V 2 bases, and 7 bases lay outside the gene matches. CDR1 SGHTA and CDR2 FQGNSA come from the germline V gene. This CDR3 spans 14 amino acids. CDR3 in DNA: TGTGCCAGCAGCTTATTTACAGGGGATAGTGAAGCTTTCTTT. Its translation: CASSLFTGDSEAFF.

The CDR3 loop is CASRPSWGAASNEKLFF. DNA for the CDR3: TGTGCCAGCAGACCGAGTTGGGGGGCCGCCTCTAATGAAAAACTGTTTTTT. V usage is TRBV12-3 or TRBV12-4 and J usage is TRBJ1-4; TRBD1 might be the D (6 bases). The CDR3 runs to 17 residues. V lost 6 bases, J lost 3 bases, and 20 bases lay in between.

This sequence joins TRBV7-2 and TRBJ2-1, with no clear D. V was trimmed by 1 base and J by 2 bases, leaving 9 bases between them. The CDR3 consists of 15 residues. Germline assignment: CDR1 SGHTA and CDR2 FQGNSA. CDR3 sequence: CASSLGGWAYNEQFF. CDR3 coding DNA: TGTGCCAGCAGCTTAGGTGGTTGGGCCTACAATGAGCAGTTCTTC.

Many counts were recorded for this clonotype. The rearrangement joins TRBV7-8 to TRBJ1-5, with 7 positions matching TRBD1. CDR3 length: 14 residues. V was clipped by 5 bases and J by 3 bases; unmatched bases: 4. Germline V gives CDR1 SGHVS, CDR2 FQNEAQ. DNA for the CDR3: TGTGCCAGCAGCCCAGGGGGGATCAATCAGCCCCAGCATTTT. This translates into CASSPGGINQPQHF.

The chain uses TRBV6-1 and TRBJ2-2; TRBD1 or TRBD2 may be the D gene (5 bases each). Germline assignment: CDR1 MNHNS and CDR2 SASEGT. V was pared by 4 bases and J by 5 bases, with 17 bases between. The CDR3 consists of 16 residues. This CDR3 reads CASSVHRDPTTGELFF. The CDR3 DNA is TGTGCCAGCAGTGTTCACCGGGACCCCACGACCGGGGAGCTGTTTTTT.

The chain employs TRBV7-9 and TRBJ1-4; tentatively, D is TRBD1 (6 bases). The germline CDR1 and CDR2 sequences are SEHNR and FQNEAQ (reference sequence). Trimming took 5 bases from V and 3 from J, leaving 13 bases between them. The CDR3 is 15 amino acids. The CDR3 nucleotides are TGTGCCAGCAGCAGAATCGGACAGTCTAATGAAAAACTGTTTTTT. Amino acids: CASSRIGQSNEKLFF.

The chain combines TRBV7-6 with TRBJ2-6; no clear D gene. The germline gives CDR1 SGHVS, CDR2 FNYEAQ. The CDR3 loop spans 17 amino acids. The V gene lost 1 base and the J gene lost 1 base, with 11 bases spanning the gap. CDR3 sequence (DNA): TGTGCCAGCAGCTTAGTTCGGAGAATTTCTGGGGCCAACGTCCTGACTTTC. It is translated as CASSLVRRISGANVLTF.

The chain couples TRBV10-3 to TRBJ2-1; 8 bases match TRBD2. Per the germline V gene, CDR1 is ENHRY and CDR2 is SYGVKD. V gave up 3 bases and J gave up 9 bases; unmatched junction bases: 10. The CDR3 contains 15 residues. CDR3 sequence (DNA): TGTGCCATCAGTGAAGGAGCGGGAGTATCTGGTGAGCAGTTCTTC. It encodes CAISEGAGVSGEQFF.

This clonotype has a count of ten or more. This chain links TRBV7-2 with TRBJ2-7; tentatively, D is TRBD2 (5 bases). Trimming cost V 5 bases and J 5 bases, with 16 bases left between them. CDR1 SGHTA and CDR2 FQGNSA come from the germline V gene. The CDR3 is 14 amino acids. CDR3 DNA: TGTGCCAGCAGCCTCCGGGATTTAGGAAACGAGCAGTACTTC. Amino acid sequence: CASSLRDLGNEQYF.

V gene TRBV20-1 combines with J gene TRBJ2-1, with 10 bases aligning to TRBD2. This CDR3 spans 15 amino acids. The J segment lost 9 bases and the V segment lost 0 bases, leaving 8 bases of the junction unmatched. CDR1 is DFQATT and CDR2 is SNEGSKA in the germline V gene (reference sequence). The chain's CDR3 is CSARDQTSGRSEQFF. In DNA, the CDR3 is TGCAGTGCTAGAGATCAGACTAGCGGGCGGAGTGAGCAGTTCTTC.

The chain combines TRBV18 with TRBJ2-1, with unresolved D. CDR1 is KGHSH and CDR2 is LQKENI in the germline V gene. The V end was cut by 2 bases, the J end by 3 bases, with 11 bases between. The CDR3 is 15 residues long. The CDR3 sequence is CASSPVNFDYNEQFF. As DNA, the CDR3 is TGTGCCAGCTCACCAGTTAACTTTGACTACAATGAGCAGTTCTTC.

CDR3 bases: TGTGCCAGCAGCTTCTACAGAGGGGGGAGCACAGATACGCAGTATTTT. Residues: CASSFYRGGSTDTQYF. The genes are TRBV13 and TRBJ2-3, with D perhaps given as TRBD1 or TRBD2 (6 bases each). CDR1 and CDR2 (germline): PRHDT, FYEKMQ (reference sequence). CDR3 length equals 16 residues. The ends were cut back, 3 bases at V and 0 bases at J, with 13 bases in the middle.

The chain has TRBV2 and TRBJ2-2, with 8 positions matching TRBD1. This CDR3 has 15 amino acids. The J segment lost 5 bases and the V segment lost 6 bases, leaving 8 bases of the junction unmatched. Germline V lookup: CDR1 SNHLY, CDR2 FYNNEI. This CDR3 reads CASSWTGLSTGELFF. As DNA, the CDR3 is TGTGCCAGCAGCTGGACAGGGCTTTCGACCGGGGAGCTGTTTTTT.

V is TRBV7-8 and J is TRBJ2-5, with TRBD1 as a possible D gene (5 bases). This CDR3 has 13 amino acids. V dropped 4 bases and J dropped 7 bases, with 13 bases sitting between them. Per the germline V gene, CDR1 is SGHVS and CDR2 is FQNEAQ. The CDR3 here is CASSSTVWGTQYF. The CDR3 DNA reads TGTGCCAGCAGCTCGACAGTGTGGGGGACCCAGTACTTC.

J is TRBJ2-1 and V is TRBV6-1; D assignment may be TRBD1 or TRBD2 (6 bases each). The CDR3 length is 14 residues. V lost 5 bases and J lost 3, with 11 bases in between. Germline lookup yields CDR1 MNHNS and CDR2 SASEGT. CDR3 sequence reads: CASSYREDYNEQFF. The CDR3 region has the DNA TGTGCCAGCAGTTACAGGGAGGACTACAATGAGCAGTTCTTC.

This clonotype showed up just a few times. This chain connects TRBV6-4 to TRBJ2-2, with 8 bases matching TRBD1. CDR3 length equals 15 residues. The trim removed 6 bases at V and 3 bases at J, leaving 6 bases unmatched. Germline CDR1 reads MRHNA; CDR2 reads SNTAGT. The CDR3 region is CASSPGGSYTGELFF. In DNA form, the CDR3 reads TGTGCCAGCAGCCCAGGGGGCTCGTACACCGGGGAGCTGTTTTTT.

V and J are TRBV28 and TRBJ2-1, with D tentatively TRBD2 (6 bases). V dropped 7 bases and J dropped 6 bases, with 22 bases sitting between them. CDR3 size: 16 residues. Per germline, CDR1 MDHEN and CDR2 SYDVKM. CDR3 DNA: TGTGCCAGCAAGGGCCCGCTGGGCACAGCGGGCAATGAGCAGTTCTTC. It codes for CASKGPLGTAGNEQFF. The variable domain in full, completed from reference TRBV28 and TRBJ2-1, reads DVKVTQSSRYLVKRTGEKVFLECVQDMDHENMFWYRQDPGLGLRLIYFSYDVKMKEKGDIPEGYSVSREKKERFSLILESASTNQTSMYLCASKGPLGTAGNEQFFGPGTRLTVL.

This clonotype was seen only a few times. This chain links TRBV5-1 with TRBJ1-1, with D unclear. Between the trimmed V and J ends, which lost 5 bases and 3 bases, there was a span of 8 bases. The CDR3 length is 12 residues. Germline V gene data show CDR1 as SGHRS and CDR2 as YFSETQ. DNA of the CDR3: TGCGCCAGCAGAAGGGATGACACTGAAGCTTTCTTT. Translating it yields CASRRDDTEAFF. Full variable domain (rest looked up from reference TRBV5-1 and TRBJ1-1): KAGVTQTPRYLIKTRGQQVTLSCSPISGHRSVSWYQQTPGQGLQFLFEYFSETQRNKGNFPGRFSGRQFSNSRSEMNVSTLELGDSALYLCASRRDDTEAFFGQGTRLTVV.

This clonotype was observed a handful of times. The J gene is TRBJ1-5, the V gene TRBV27; D is ambiguous. V was pared by 6 bases and J by 0 bases, with 9 bases between. Per germline, CDR1 MNHEY and CDR2 SMNVEV (reference sequence). The CDR3 is 14 amino acids. The CDR3 loop is CASRLAGSNQPQHF. CDR3 in DNA: TGTGCCAGCAGGCTTGCAGGTAGCAATCAGCCCCAGCATTTT.

In its sample, this clonotype was seen a few times. The chain has TRBV20-1 and TRBJ2-7; 7 bases match TRBD1. The V and J ends lost 2 bases and 2 bases, in that order; junction bases with no gene match: 12. The CDR3 is made up of 16 amino acids. Per germline, CDR1 DFQATT and CDR2 SNEGSKA (reference sequence). CDR3: CSARSPRDSLAYEQYF. The DNA for the CDR3 is TGCAGTGCTAGATCCCCCCGGGACAGCCTAGCCTACGAGCAGTACTTC.

This clonotype came up a few times. This chain uses TRBV6-2 or TRBV6-3 with TRBJ2-2; 10 nucleotides align to TRBD1. Losses at the gene ends were 0 bases for V and 5 bases for J; bases not matched to a gene: 12. The germline gives CDR1 MNHEY, CDR2 SVGEGT. This CDR3 contains 19 residues. DNA for the CDR3: TGTGCCAGCAGTTACTCCCCCCTACGGACAGGGGGAAGGACCGGGGAGCTGTTTTTT. This sequence encodes CASSYSPLRTGGRTGELFF.

V gene TRBV12-3 or TRBV12-4 combines with J gene TRBJ2-2; unclear D gene. Trimming cost V 6 bases and J 3 bases, with 8 bases left between them. The CDR3 is made up of 13 amino acids. The CDR3 here is CASRDEDTGELFF. The CDR3 DNA reads as TGTGCCAGCAGGGACGAAGACACCGGGGAGCTGTTTTTT.

The chain uses TRBV7-2 and TRBJ1-4; TRBD1 agrees at 8 bases. Germline assignment: CDR1 SGHTA and CDR2 FQGNSA. This CDR3 comprises 15 residues. Trimming removed 4 bases from V and 7 bases from J; junction bases left unmatched: 8. The CDR3 loop is CASSSRTGISEKLFF. CDR3 nucleotides: TGTGCCAGCAGCTCAAGGACAGGGATCTCTGAAAAACTGTTTTTT.

The sample holds one count of this clonotype. The rearrangement uses TRBV7-2 and TRBJ2-1; 10 bases fit TRBD2. Germline V lookup: CDR1 SGHTA, CDR2 FQGNSA. V gave up 6 bases and J gave up 8 bases; unmatched junction bases: 7. This CDR3 is built from 14 residues. The CDR3 DNA sequence: TGTGCCAGCAGGCCCGTAGCGGGGGGCCATGAGCAGTTCTTC. Protein sequence: CASRPVAGGHEQFF.

This clonotype has more than one count but fewer than ten. The gene calls are TRBV7-8 and TRBJ2-5, with D unresolved. The CDR3 totals 15 residues. Germline V CDR1 and CDR2: SGHVS, FQNEAQ. Trimming cost V 3 bases and J 2 bases, with 13 bases left between them. The CDR3 DNA reads as TGTGCCAGCAGCTTGTCGGGTACGGATCAAGAGACCCAGTACTTC. It is translated as CASSLSGTDQETQYF.

This chain uses TRBV7-8 with TRBJ2-3, with D unclear. The germline V gene has CDR1 SGHVS and CDR2 FQNEAQ. V lost 4 bases and J 7 bases, leaving 12 bases between the germline ends. The CDR3 spans 13 residues. The CDR3 is CASSYRTTYTQYF. In nucleotides, the CDR3 is TGTGCCAGCAGCTACCGGACCACGTATACGCAGTATTTT.

There are a few counts of this clonotype. This sequence joins TRBV12-3 or TRBV12-4 and TRBJ1-1; the D gene is possibly TRBD1 (6 bases). Trimming took 3 bases from V and 4 from J, leaving 15 bases between them. This CDR3 spans 15 amino acids. The CDR3 loop reads CASSFSGGRFTEAFF. CDR3 coding DNA: TGTGCCAGCAGTTTTTCTGGGGGGCGCTTCACTGAAGCTTTCTTT.

The V and J genes are TRBV20-1 and TRBJ1-5; D call uncertain. Between the trimmed V and J ends, which lost 0 bases and 5 bases, there was a span of 14 bases. Germline values: CDR1 DFQATT, CDR2 SNEGSKA (reference sequence). The CDR3 length is 15 residues. The CDR3 DNA reads TGCAGTGCTAGAGAAGAGAACCGAGGTGATCAGCCCCAGCATTTT. Encoded protein: CSAREENRGDQPQHF.

V gene TRBV5-1 combines with J gene TRBJ2-4; TRBD1 matches at 10 bases. Germline values: CDR1 SGHRS, CDR2 YFSETQ. Trimming removed 0 bases from V and 9 bases from J; junction bases left unmatched: 6. The CDR3 loop spans 15 amino acids. The CDR3: CASSLAGTGVRIQYF. CDR3 coding DNA: TGCGCCAGCAGCTTGGCAGGGACAGGGGTGCGCATTCAGTACTTC.